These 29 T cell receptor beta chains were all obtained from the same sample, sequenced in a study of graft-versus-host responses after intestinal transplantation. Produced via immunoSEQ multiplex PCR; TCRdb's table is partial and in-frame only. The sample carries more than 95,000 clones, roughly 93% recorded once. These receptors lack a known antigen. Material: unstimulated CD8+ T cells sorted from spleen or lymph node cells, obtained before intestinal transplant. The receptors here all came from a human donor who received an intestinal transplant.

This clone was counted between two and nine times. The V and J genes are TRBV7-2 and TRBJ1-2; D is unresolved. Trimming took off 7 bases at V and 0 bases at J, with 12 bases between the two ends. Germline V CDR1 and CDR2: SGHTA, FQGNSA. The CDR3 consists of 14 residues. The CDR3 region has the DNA TGTGCCAGCACCACCGTCGGGCCTAACTATGGCTACACCTTC. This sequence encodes CASTTVGPNYGYTF.

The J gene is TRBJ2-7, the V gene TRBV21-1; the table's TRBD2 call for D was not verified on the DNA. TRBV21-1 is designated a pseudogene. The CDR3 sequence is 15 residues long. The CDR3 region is CASSNCGGPTYEQYF. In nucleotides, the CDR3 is TGTGCCAGCAGCAATTGCGGGGGACCTACCTACGAGCAGTACTTC.

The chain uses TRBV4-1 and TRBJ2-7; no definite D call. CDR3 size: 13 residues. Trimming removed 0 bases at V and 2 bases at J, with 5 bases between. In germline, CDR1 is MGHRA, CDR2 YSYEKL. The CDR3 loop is CASSQEQAYEQYF. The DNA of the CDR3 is TGCGCCAGCAGCCAAGAGCAGGCCTACGAGCAGTACTTC.

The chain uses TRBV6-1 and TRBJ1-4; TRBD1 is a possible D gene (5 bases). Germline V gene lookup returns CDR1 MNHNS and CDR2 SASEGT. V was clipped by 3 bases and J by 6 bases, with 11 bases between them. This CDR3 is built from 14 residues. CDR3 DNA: TGTGCCAGCAGTGATTACGGGGCGGATGAAAAACTGTTTTTT. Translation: CASSDYGADEKLFF.

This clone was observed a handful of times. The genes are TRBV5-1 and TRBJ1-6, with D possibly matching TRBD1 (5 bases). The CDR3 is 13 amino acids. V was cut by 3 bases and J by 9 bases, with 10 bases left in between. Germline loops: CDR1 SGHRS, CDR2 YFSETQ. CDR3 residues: CASSWGESSPLHF. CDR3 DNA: TGCGCCAGCAGCTGGGGGGAAAGTTCACCCCTCCACTTT. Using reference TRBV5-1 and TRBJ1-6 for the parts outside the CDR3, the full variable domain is KAGVTQTPRYLIKTRGQQVTLSCSPISGHRSVSWYQQTPGQGLQFLFEYFSETQRNKGNFPGRFSGRQFSNSRSEMNVSTLELGDSALYLCASSWGESSPLHFGNGTRLTVT.

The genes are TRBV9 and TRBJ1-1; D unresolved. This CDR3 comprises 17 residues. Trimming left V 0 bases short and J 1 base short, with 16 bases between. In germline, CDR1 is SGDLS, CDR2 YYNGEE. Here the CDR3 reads CASSVDSLGFSNTEAFF. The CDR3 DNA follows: TGTGCCAGCAGCGTAGATTCCTTGGGATTTTCGAACACTGAAGCTTTCTTT.

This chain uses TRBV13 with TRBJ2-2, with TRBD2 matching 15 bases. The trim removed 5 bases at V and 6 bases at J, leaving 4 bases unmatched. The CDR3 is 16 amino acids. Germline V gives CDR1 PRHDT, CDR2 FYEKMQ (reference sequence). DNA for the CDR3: TGTGCCAGCAGCCCAGGACTAGCGGGGGGGCCCGGGGAGCTGTTTTTT. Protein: CASSPGLAGGPGELFF.

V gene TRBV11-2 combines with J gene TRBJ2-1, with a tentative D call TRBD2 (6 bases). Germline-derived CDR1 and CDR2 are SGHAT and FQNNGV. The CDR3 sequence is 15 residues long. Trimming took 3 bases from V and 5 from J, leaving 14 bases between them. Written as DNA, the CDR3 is TGTGCCAGCAGCTTCCGTTGGGGGGAGAACAATGAGCAGTTCTTC. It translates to CASSFRWGENNEQFF. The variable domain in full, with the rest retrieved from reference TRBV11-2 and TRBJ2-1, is EAGVAQSPRYKIIEKRQSVAFWCNPISGHATLYWYQQILGQGPKLLIQFQNNGVVDDSQLPKDRFSAERLKGVDSTLKIQPAKLEDSAVYLCASSFRWGENNEQFFGPGTRLTVL.

The CDR3 here is CASSYSERADTGELFF. CDR3 bases: TGTGCCAGCAGTTACTCCGAGAGGGCGGACACCGGGGAGCTGTTTTTT. The chain employs TRBV6-5 and TRBJ2-2; D may be TRBD2 (5 bases). Germline CDR1 is MNHEY and CDR2 is SVGAGI. The CDR3 has 16 residues. V was trimmed by 0 bases and J by 3 bases, leaving 11 bases between them.

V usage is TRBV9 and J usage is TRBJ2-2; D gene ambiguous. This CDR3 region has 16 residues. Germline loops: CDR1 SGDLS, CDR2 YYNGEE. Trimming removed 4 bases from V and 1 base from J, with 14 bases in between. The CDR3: CASSYSGRVNTGELFF. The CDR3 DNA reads TGTGCCAGCAGCTATTCGGGTCGAGTGAACACCGGGGAGCTGTTTTTT.

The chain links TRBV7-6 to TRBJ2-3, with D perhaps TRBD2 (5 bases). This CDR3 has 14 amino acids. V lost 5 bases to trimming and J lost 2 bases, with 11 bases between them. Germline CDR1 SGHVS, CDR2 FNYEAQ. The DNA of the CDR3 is TGTGCCAGCAGCCAGGACTTAACCACAGATACGCAGTATTTT. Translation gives CASSQDLTTDTQYF. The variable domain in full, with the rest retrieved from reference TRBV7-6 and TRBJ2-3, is GAGVSQSPRYKVTKRGQDVALRCDPISGHVSLYWYRQALGQGPEFLTYFNYEAQQDKSGLPNDRFSAERPEGSISTLTIQRTEQRDSAMYRCASSQDLTTDTQYFGPGTRLTVL.

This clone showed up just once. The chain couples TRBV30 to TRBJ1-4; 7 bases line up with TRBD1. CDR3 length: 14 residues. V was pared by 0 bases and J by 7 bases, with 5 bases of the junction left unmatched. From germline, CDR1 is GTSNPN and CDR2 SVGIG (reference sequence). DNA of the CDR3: TGTGCCTGGAGTGTTGGGAGGGGGCTTGAAAAACTGTTTTTT. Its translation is CAWSVGRGLEKLFF.

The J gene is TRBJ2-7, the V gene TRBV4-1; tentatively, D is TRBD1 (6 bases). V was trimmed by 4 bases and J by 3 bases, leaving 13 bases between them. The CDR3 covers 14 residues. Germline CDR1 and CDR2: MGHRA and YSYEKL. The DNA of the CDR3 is TGCGCCAGCAGCCTCCGGGACACCATCTACGAGCAGTACTTC. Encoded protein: CASSLRDTIYEQYF.

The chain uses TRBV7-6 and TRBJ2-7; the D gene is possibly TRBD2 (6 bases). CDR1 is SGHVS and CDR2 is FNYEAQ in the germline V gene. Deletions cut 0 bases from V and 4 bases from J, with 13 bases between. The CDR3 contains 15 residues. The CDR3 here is CASSLAVGTSYEQYF. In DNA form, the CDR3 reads TGTGCCAGCAGCTTAGCAGTAGGGACTTCGTACGAGCAGTACTTC.

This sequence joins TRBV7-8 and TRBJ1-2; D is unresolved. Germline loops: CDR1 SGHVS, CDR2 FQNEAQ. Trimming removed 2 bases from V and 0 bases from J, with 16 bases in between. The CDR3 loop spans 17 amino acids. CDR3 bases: TGTGCCAGCAGCTTACCACGTGGAGGGTCGGCTAACTATGGCTACACCTTC. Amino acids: CASSLPRGGSANYGYTF.

CDR3 sequence reads: CSVYLTVTEAFF. The CDR3 bases are TGCAGCGTTTACTTGACAGTCACTGAAGCTTTCTTT. V is TRBV29-1 and J is TRBJ1-1; maybe TRBD1 (5 bases). This CDR3 is built from 12 residues. The V gene lost 5 bases and the J gene lost 4 bases, with 11 bases spanning the gap. Per germline, CDR1 SQVTM and CDR2 ANQGSEA.

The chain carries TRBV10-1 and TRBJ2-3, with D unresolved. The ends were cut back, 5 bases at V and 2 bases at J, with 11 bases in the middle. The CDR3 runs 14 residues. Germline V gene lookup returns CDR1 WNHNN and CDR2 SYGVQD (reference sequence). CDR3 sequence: CASSNSWDTDTQYF. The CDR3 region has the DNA TGCGCCAGCAGTAATAGCTGGGACACAGATACGCAGTATTTT.

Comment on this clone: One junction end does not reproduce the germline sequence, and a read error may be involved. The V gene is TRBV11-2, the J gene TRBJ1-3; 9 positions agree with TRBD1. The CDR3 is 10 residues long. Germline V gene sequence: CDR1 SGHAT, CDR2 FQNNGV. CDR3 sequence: CASSGDRVRF. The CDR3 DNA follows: TGTGCCAGCAGCGGGGACAGGGTCCGATTT.

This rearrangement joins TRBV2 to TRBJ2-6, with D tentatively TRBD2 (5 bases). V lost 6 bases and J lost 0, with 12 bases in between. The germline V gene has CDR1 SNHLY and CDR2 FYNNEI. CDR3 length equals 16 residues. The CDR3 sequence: CASRWSGSSGANVLTF. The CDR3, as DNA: TGTGCCAGCAGGTGGAGCGGAAGCTCTGGGGCCAACGTCCTGACTTTC.

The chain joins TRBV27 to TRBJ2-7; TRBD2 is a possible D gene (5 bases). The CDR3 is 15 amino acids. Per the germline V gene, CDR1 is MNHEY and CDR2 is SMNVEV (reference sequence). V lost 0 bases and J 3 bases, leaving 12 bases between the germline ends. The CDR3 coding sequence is TGTGCCAGCAGTTTATCGGCGAGGGTACGCTACGAGCAGTACTTC. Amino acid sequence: CASSLSARVRYEQYF.

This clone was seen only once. The CDR3 bases are TGCGCCAGCAGCCATCCGGACGTAGCTACAGATACGCAGTATTTT. Its protein is CASSHPDVATDTQYF. This chain uses TRBV4-1 with TRBJ2-3, with D unresolved. CDR3 length: 15 amino acids. Germline CDR1 is MGHRA and CDR2 is YSYEKL. Trimming removed 3 bases at V and 3 bases at J, with 13 bases between.

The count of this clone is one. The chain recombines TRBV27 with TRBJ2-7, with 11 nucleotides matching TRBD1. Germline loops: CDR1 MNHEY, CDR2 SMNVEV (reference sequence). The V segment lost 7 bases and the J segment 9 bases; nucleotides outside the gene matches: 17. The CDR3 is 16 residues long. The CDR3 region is CASTLKPGQGEIGQYF. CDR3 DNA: TGTGCCAGCACTCTAAAACCGGGACAGGGGGAGATTGGGCAGTACTTC.

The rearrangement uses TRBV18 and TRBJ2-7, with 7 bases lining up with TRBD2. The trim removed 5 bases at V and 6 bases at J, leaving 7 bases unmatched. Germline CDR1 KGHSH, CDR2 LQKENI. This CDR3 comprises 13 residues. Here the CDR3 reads CASSWGGESEQYF. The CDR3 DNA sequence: TGTGCCAGCTCATGGGGGGGTGAGAGCGAGCAGTACTTC.

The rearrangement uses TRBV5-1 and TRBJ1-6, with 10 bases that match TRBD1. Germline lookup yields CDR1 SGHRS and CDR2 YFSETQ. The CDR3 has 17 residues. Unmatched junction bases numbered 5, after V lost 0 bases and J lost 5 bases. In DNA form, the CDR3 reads TGCGCCAGCAGCTTGGAGGGACAGGGGAAAAATAATTCACCCCTCCACTTT. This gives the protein CASSLEGQGKNNSPLHF.

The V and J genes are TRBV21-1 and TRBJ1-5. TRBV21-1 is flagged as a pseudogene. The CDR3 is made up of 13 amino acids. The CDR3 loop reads CASSKARVKPQHF. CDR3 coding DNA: TGTGCCAGCAGCAAAGCGCGGGTTAAGCCCCAGCATTTT.

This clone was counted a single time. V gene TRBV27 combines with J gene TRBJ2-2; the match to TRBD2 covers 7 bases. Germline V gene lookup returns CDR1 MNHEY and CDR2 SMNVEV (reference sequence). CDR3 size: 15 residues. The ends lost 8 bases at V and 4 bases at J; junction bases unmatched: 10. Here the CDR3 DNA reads TGTGCCAGCTCTTCGGGCGGGGGAATCACCGGGGAGCTGTTTTTT. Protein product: CASSSGGGITGELFF.

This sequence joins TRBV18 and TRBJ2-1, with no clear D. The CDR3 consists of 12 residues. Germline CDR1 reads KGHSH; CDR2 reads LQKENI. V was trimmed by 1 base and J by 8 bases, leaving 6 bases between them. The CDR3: CASSPREDEQFF. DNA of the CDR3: TGTGCCAGCTCACCACGCGAGGATGAGCAGTTCTTC.

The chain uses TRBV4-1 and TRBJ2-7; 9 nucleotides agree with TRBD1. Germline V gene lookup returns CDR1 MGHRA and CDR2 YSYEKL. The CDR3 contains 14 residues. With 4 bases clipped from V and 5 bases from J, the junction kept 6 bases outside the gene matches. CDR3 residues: CASSLRQGGDEQYF. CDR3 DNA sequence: TGCGCCAGCAGCCTTCGACAGGGGGGGGACGAGCAGTACTTC.

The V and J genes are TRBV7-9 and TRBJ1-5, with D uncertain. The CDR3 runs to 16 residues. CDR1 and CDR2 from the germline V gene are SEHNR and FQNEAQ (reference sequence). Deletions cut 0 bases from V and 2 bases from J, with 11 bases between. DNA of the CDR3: TGTGCCAGCAGCTTAGCGCAAGGATCCGGCAATCAGCCCCAGCATTTT. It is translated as CASSLAQGSGNQPQHF.